The clone carrying this TCR beta chain was recorded many times. The antigen remains unidentified. These data originate in a study of T cell repertoires in cytomegalovirus infection. TCRdb re-analysed the reads in MiXCR, keeping a single row per CDR3 protein. The sample includes approximately 130,000 distinct CDR3 sequences, under 30% of them seen just once. Study-wide results and limits: CMV-specific TCR beta clonotypes restricted by HLA-C were the ones dominating the ex vivo response. Carriers of CMV and the relevant HLA type were discriminated by public TCR beta frequency.

Germline CDR1 LNHNV, CDR2 YYDKDF (reference sequence). There are 18 residues in the CDR3. J gave up 3 bases and V 0 bases, and 7 bases lay outside the gene matches. The receptor's source is a human donor in good health (CMV status not recorded). Some clones in this sample may be carry-over from other donors' samples. Sequencing was performed on PBMCs, sequenced either directly or after in vitro stimulation (not recorded which). The chain uses TRBV15 and TRBJ1-5; the match to TRBD1 covers 11 bases. The CDR3 DNA is TGTGCCACCAGCAGAGATCCCCCGGGACAGGGGGACAATCAGCCCCAGCATTTT. Translated: CATSRDPPGQGDNQPQHF.